These T cell receptor beta chains were read from a single sample in a study of cytomegalovirus exposure and HLA in healthy donors. Profiling relied on immunoSEQ multiplex PCR, and the TCRdb table lists in-frame clones only, not all of them. The data contain about 120,000 clones, around 80% of them seen just once; the ten biggest clones take up around 0.24%. The source material was PBMCs. All receptors come from a man aged 45-65 years in good health and CMV-seronegative. The CDR3 runs from the conserved cysteine through the conserved F or W. Each record gives: J gene, V gene, clone size, D gene, CDR3 protein, CDR3 DNA. D genes are given only for firm matches. Clone size is stated in some rows and not others, as once, few, many or a class when expanded.

>TRBJ2-4|TRBV10-3|-|TRBD2
CAISAASGRGENIQYF
TGTGCCATCAGTGCGGCTAGCGGGAGAGGAGAAAACATTCAGTACTTC
>TRBJ2-7|TRBV18|-|-
CASSGSSYEQYF
TGTGCCAGCTCAGGGAGCTCCTACGAGCAGTACTTC
>TRBJ2-1|TRBV4-3|-|TRBD2
CASSQAGGSGSYNEQFF
TGCGCCAGCAGCCAAGCGGGCGGGAGTGGGTCCTACAATGAGCAGTTCTTC
>TRBJ2-4|TRBV30|-|TRBD2
CAKGTPGGIQYF
TGTGCCAAAGGGACCCCGGGGGGCATTCAGTACTTC
>TRBJ2-5|TRBV21-1|-|-
CASSKVSSTAQYF
TGTGCCAGCAGCAAAGTTAGCAGCACGGCCCAGTACTTC
>TRBJ1-2|TRBV7-2|-|-
CASSQPRGAHTF
TGTGCCAGCAGCCAACCCCGGGGAGCCCACACCTTC
>TRBJ1-1|TRBV5-4|-|TRBD1
CASSTNRGPNTEAFF
TGTGCCAGCAGCACTAACAGGGGGCCGAACACTGAAGCTTTCTTT
>TRBJ1-1|TRBV5-1|-|-
CASSLLGFDTEAFF
TGCGCCAGCAGCTTGCTCGGGTTCGACACTGAAGCTTTCTTT
>TRBJ2-5|TRBV28|-|TRBD2
CASTKIRGLGLSGTQYF
TGTGCCAGCACCAAAATCCGAGGACTAGGACTGTCGGGGACCCAGTACTTC
>TRBJ2-3|TRBV7-3|-|TRBD2
CASSLKGTGGTDTQYF
TGTGCCAGCAGCTTAAAGGGCACGGGGGGAACAGATACGCAGTATTTT
>TRBJ1-3|TRBV7-2|-|-
CASSSERNTIYF
TGTGCCAGCAGCTCGGAGCGAAACACCATATATTTT
>TRBJ2-7|TRBV18|-|-
CASSPGFYEQYF
TGTGCCAGCTCACCGGGCTTCTACGAGCAGTACTTC
>TRBJ2-3|TRBV10-3|-|-
CAISESGGGGTDTQYF
TGTGCCATCAGTGAGTCTGGGGGGGGCGGCACAGATACGCAGTATTTT
>TRBJ1-5|TRBV6-5|-|-
CASPLASQPQHF
TGTGCCAGCCCCCTAGCGAGTCAGCCCCAGCATTTT
>TRBJ1-5|TRBV15|few|-
CATSSGTYDQPQHF
TGTGCCACCAGCAGCGGGACTTATGATCAGCCCCAGCATTTT
>TRBJ1-1|TRBV9|-|-
CASSASSSTEAFF
TGTGCCAGCAGCGCATCCTCGAGCACTGAAGCTTTCTTT
>TRBJ2-3|TRBV7-2|-|-
CASSFSLATDTQYF
TGTGCCAGCAGCTTCAGCCTAGCCACAGATACGCAGTATTTT
>TRBJ2-1|TRBV28|once|TRBD2
CASKGLAGGGQFF
TGTGCCAGCAAGGGACTAGCGGGAGGGGGGCAGTTCTTC
>TRBJ2-1|TRBV5-1|-|TRBD2
CASSSLAGGGTEQFF
TGCGCCAGCAGCTCGCTAGCGGGAGGGGGCACTGAGCAGTTCTTC
>TRBJ2-7|TRBV29-1|-|-
CSVEGKAYEQYF
TGCAGCGTGGAGGGAAAAGCCTACGAGCAGTACTTC
>TRBJ1-6|TRBV28|once|TRBD1
CASSSTGGPNNSPLHF
TGTGCCAGCAGCAGTACAGGGGGCCCGAATAATTCACCCCTCCACTTT
>TRBJ2-1|TRBV9|-|-
CASSVVASTSVYEQFF
TGTGCCAGCAGCGTAGTAGCATCCACCTCAGTCTATGAGCAGTTCTTC
>TRBJ1-4|TRBV6-5|-|-
CASSGRPNEKLFF
TGTGCCAGCAGTGGGCGACCTAATGAAAAACTGTTTTTT
>TRBJ2-3|TRBV10-3|-|TRBD2
CAISDPRASGDTQYF
TGTGCCATCAGTGATCCCCGGGCTAGCGGAGATACGCAGTATTTT
>TRBJ1-5|TRBV6-5|few|TRBD1
CASNRQGANQPQHF
TGTGCCAGCAACCGACAGGGGGCGAATCAGCCCCAGCATTTT
>TRBJ2-7|TRBV6-1|-|-
CASSDPPGVYEQYF
TGTGCCAGCAGTGATCCTCCAGGGGTCTACGAGCAGTACTTC
>TRBJ1-1|TRBV7-6|few|-
CASSFRVRSEAFF
TGTGCCAGCAGCTTCAGGGTCCGATCTGAAGCTTTCTTT
>TRBJ1-1|TRBV30|-|-
CAWSQTSVEAFF
TGTGCCTGGAGTCAGACATCCGTTGAAGCTTTCTTT
>TRBJ1-2|TRBV6-1|-|-
CASSGQVIEGYTF
TGTGCCAGCAGTGGACAGGTGATCGAAGGCTACACCTTC
>TRBJ1-1|TRBV7-6|-|-
CASSLTRMNTEAFF
TGTGCCAGCAGCTTAACAAGAATGAACACTGAAGCTTTCTTT
>TRBJ1-1|TRBV7-3|-|TRBD1
CASSASGGLGSEAFF
TGTGCCAGCAGCGCATCAGGGGGCCTGGGGTCTGAAGCTTTCTTT
>TRBJ2-3|TRBV4-1|-|TRBD2
CASSQGPAGGRDTQYF
TGCGCCAGCAGCCAAGGGCCAGCGGGGGGGAGAGATACGCAGTATTTT
>TRBJ1-5|TRBV19|-|TRBD1
CASKEGAEVSNQPQHF
TGTGCCAGTAAGGAGGGGGCCGAGGTGAGCAATCAGCCCCAGCATTTT
>TRBJ2-1|TRBV11-2|-|TRBD1
CASSGRTWGQGASEQFF
TGTGCCAGCAGCGGTAGGACGTGGGGACAGGGGGCCAGTGAGCAGTTCTTC
>TRBJ2-7|TRBV12-5|-|-
CASGSSLREAEQYF
TGTGCTAGTGGTTCCTCTCTTAGGGAGGCGGAGCAGTACTTC
>TRBJ1-1|TRBV19|once|-
CASRRLANTEAFF
TGTGCCAGCCGAAGATTAGCGAACACTGAAGCTTTCTTT
>TRBJ2-2|TRBV6-1|-|-
CASSEASQGTGELFF
TGTGCCAGCAGTGAAGCGTCACAGGGCACCGGGGAGCTGTTTTTT
>TRBJ2-2|TRBV7-9|-|-
CASSSGGRSTGELFF
TGTGCCAGCAGCTCAGGGGGGAGAAGCACCGGGGAGCTGTTTTTT
>TRBJ1-5|TRBV28|-|-
CASSHTENQHF
TGTGCCAGCAGTCACACAGAGAACCAGCATTTT
>TRBJ1-5|TRBV5-6|-|-
CASSSKPGDGQPQHF
TGTGCCAGCAGCTCAAAACCGGGGGATGGACAGCCCCAGCATTTT
>TRBJ2-5|TRBV7-7|-|TRBD1
CASSLGQGAWETQYF
TGTGCTAGCAGCTTAGGGCAGGGGGCTTGGGAGACCCAGTACTTC
>TRBJ2-4|TRBV5-1|-|-
CASSLAGQPLPDIQYF
TGCGCCAGCAGCTTGGCCGGACAGCCACTTCCGGACATTCAGTACTTC
>TRBJ2-1|TRBV19|-|TRBD2
CASSSVAGENEQFF
TGTGCCAGTAGTTCGGTAGCGGGAGAAAATGAGCAGTTCTTC
>TRBJ2-1|TRBV6-5|few|TRBD2
CASSYGASGSHEQFF
TGTGCCAGCAGTTACGGGGCCAGCGGGAGTCATGAGCAGTTCTTC
>TRBJ2-3|TRBV2|-|TRBD2
CASSSSGRPTDTQYF
TGTGCCAGCAGTTCGAGCGGGAGACCCACAGATACGCAGTATTTT
>TRBJ1-3|TRBV9|-|-
CASSVGGGLGNTIYF
TGTGCCAGCAGCGTAGGAGGTGGCCTTGGAAACACCATATATTTT
>TRBJ1-2|TRBV2|-|-
CASSEWAGAYGYTF
TGTGCCAGCAGTGAATGGGCAGGGGCCTATGGCTACACCTTC
>TRBJ2-1|TRBV6-1|few|-
CASSEASSSYNEQFF
TGTGCCAGCAGTGAAGCTAGCAGCTCCTACAATGAGCAGTTCTTC
>TRBJ2-7|TRBV6-5|-|-
CASSYYQGMKYEQYF
TGTGCCAGCAGTTACTACCAGGGAATGAAGTACGAGCAGTACTTC
>TRBJ1-3|TRBV30|-|-
CAWSVQAHTIYF
TGTGCCTGGAGTGTACAGGCCCACACCATATATTTT
>TRBJ2-1|TRBV5-4|-|TRBD1
CASSLLGQAEQFF
TGTGCCAGCAGCCTCCTCGGACAGGCCGAGCAGTTCTTC
>TRBJ2-7|TRBV28|-|-
CASRPGDYEQYF
TGTGCCAGCAGACCGGGAGACTACGAGCAGTACTTC
>TRBJ2-1|TRBV7-9|-|-
CASSPGWGGLNEQFF
TGTGCCAGCAGTCCGGGGTGGGGGGGCCTTAATGAGCAGTTCTTC
>TRBJ2-7|TRBV28|-|-
CASSTPPGTTYEQYF
TGTGCCAGCAGTACACCTCCAGGAACCACCTACGAGCAGTACTTC
>TRBJ1-4|TRBV28|-|-
CASSPNGGVNEKLFF
TGTGCCAGCAGTCCGAACGGGGGGGTTAATGAAAAACTGTTTTTT
>TRBJ2-7|TRBV2|-|-
CASSEFSGSAYEQYF
TGTGCCAGCAGTGAGTTTTCCGGGAGTGCGTACGAGCAGTACTTC
>TRBJ2-2|TRBV5-8|-|TRBD2
CASSFPETSGSGTGELFF
TGTGCCAGCAGCTTCCCGGAGACTAGCGGGAGCGGGACCGGGGAGCTGTTTTTT
>TRBJ2-1|TRBV5-1|-|TRBD1
CASSSQTGGAGIEQFF
TGCGCCAGCAGCTCCCAAACAGGGGGCGCTGGTATTGAGCAGTTCTTC
>TRBJ2-2|TRBV29-1|-|-
CSVSLGGLGTGELFF
TGCAGCGTTTCGCTCGGGGGGCTCGGTACCGGGGAGCTGTTTTTT
>TRBJ2-1|TRBV27|-|TRBD1
CASSLSGTGSYNEQFF
TGTGCCAGCAGTCTGTCCGGGACAGGCTCCTACAATGAGCAGTTCTTC